This TCR beta chain was identified during a study of precursors of human CD4 cytotoxic T cells (dated by TCRdb to 2016 to 2018). For the wider study: The bulk TCR-seq analysis covered CD4+ memory subsets from some 15 donors in total. Sequences for both the TCRalpha and TCRbeta chains came out of the TCR-seq analysis of 15 or so donors (table S7). Study-wide findings and limitations: Some bulk TCR-seq comparisons included only about 95% of the 14 donors, suggesting not every subset was available for every donor. Compared with TCM and TEM subsets, the IL-7Rhigh and IL-7R- TEMRA subsets had more restricted TCR repertoires, with lower diversity and more expanded clonotypes. A larger fraction of IL-7Rhigh TEMRA clonotypes than of TEM or TCM clonotypes was made up of expanded effector clonotypes. The authors noted that a human observational design cannot definitively establish the direction of differentiation between precursor and effector cells.

V is trimmed back by 2 bases and J by 2 bases, and the junction contains 7 bases that no gene match accounts for. From its cysteine to its phenylalanine, the CDR3 spans 16 amino acids. Of all the DNA, just the CDR3 is kept, 48 bases in frame from base 1. As encoded in the germline V gene (reference sequence), CDR1 is LNHDA while CDR2 is SQIVND. To test a precursor-effector relationship among CD4 cytotoxic T cells, bulk UMI-based TCR sequencing was performed on four sorted CD4+ memory subsets (TCM, TEM, IL-7Rhigh TEMRA, IL-7R- TEMRA). The cells came from peripheral blood mononuclear cells that had been isolated from human blood. Instrument used: Illumina MiSeq. As for the original processing: The Shannon-Wiener index, calculated in VDJtools, was used to measure repertoire diversity. A TCRbeta clonotype counted as expanded if its clonotype frequency was 3 or higher. The public reads were reanalyzed by TCRdb: fastp trimming at Q25, MiXCR alignment, in-frame beta chains only. CDR3 protein duplicates are merged, each entry listing the most common genes and DNA. The V and J calls were not made by the authors but by TCRdb's processing. This sample holds fewer than 500 distinct CDR3 sequences; 20% to 25% were observed only once. Approximately 17% of the sample goes to the ten largest clones.

Within its sample, this clonotype is hyperexpanded (1% or more). Its antigen remains undetermined. No clone much larger than this one lies a single base away; base qualities are absent. Sequenced input: memory CD4+ T cells from blood (PBMCs). The V and J segments used are TRBV19 and TRBJ2-5; the central 8 bases match TRBD2. The TCR originated in a human donor in good health. The CDR3 is CASSIQGSGKQETQYF. The nucleotide sequence is given as TGTGCCAGTAGTATACAAGGTAGCGGGAAGCAAGAGACCCAGTACTTC.